This TCR beta chain is from a study of molecular identifiers for immune sequencing clone quantification. TCRdb processed the PCR reads anew with MiXCR; each CDR3 protein has one entry. This table has about 630,000 distinct CDR3 sequences, around 25% appearing once. Sorting was used to obtain naive CD8 T cells (CD8+CD4-CCR7+CD45RA+). This clonotype was detected many times. The CDR3 covers 13 residues. The V and J ends lost 6 bases and 16 bases respectively, with 22 bases between them. The V gene's germline CDR1 is ENHRY and CDR2 SYGVKD. The receptor was isolated from a human donor in good health. Some libraries in this study had Jurkat cell RNA spiked in. The J gene is TRBJ1-3, the V gene TRBV10-3; possible D gene TRBD1, 6 bases. Sequenced: naive CD8+ T cells from blood, with Jurkat cell RNA spiked in. This sample's subset: FACS-sorted CD8+CD4-CCR7+CD45RA+ naive T cells. The CDR3 bases are TGTGCCATCAGGCAGGGACACAACCAGCCCGGTTATTTT. Its translation is CAIRQGHNQPGYF.